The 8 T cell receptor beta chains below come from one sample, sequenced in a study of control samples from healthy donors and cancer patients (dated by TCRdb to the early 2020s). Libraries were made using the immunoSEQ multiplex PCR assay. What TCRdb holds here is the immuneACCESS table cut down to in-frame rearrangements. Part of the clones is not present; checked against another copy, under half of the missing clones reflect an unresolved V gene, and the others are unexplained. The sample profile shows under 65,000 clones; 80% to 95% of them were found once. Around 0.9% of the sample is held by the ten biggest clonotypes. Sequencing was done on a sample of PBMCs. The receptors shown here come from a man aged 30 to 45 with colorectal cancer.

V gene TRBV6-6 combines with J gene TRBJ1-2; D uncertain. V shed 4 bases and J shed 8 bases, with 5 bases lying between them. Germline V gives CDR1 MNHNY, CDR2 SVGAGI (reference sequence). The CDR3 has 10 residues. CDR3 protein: CASSSRGYTF. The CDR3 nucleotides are TGTGCCAGCAGTTCGCGGGGCTACACCTTC.

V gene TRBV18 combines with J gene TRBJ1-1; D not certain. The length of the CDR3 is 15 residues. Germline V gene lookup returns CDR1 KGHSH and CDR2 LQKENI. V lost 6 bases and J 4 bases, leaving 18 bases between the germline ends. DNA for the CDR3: TGTGCCAGCTCGTGGGCCTTCCCCCCGGGCACTGAAGCTTTCTTT. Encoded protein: CASSWAFPPGTEAFF.

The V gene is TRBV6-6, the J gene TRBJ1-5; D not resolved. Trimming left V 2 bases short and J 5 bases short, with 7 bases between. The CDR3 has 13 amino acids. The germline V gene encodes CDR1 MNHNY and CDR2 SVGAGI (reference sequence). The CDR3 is CASSYPQDQPQHF. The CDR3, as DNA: TGTGCCAGCAGTTACCCCCAAGATCAGCCCCAGCATTTT.

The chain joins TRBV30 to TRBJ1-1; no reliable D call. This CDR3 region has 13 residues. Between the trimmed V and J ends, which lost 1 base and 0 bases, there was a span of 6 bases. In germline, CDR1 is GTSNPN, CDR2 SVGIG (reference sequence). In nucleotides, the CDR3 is TGTGCCTGGAGTGGGAAGATGAACACTGAAGCTTTCTTT. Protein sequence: CAWSGKMNTEAFF. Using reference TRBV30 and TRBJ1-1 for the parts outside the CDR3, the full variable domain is SQTIHQWPATLVQPVGSPLSLECTVEGTSNPNLYWYRQAAGRGLQLLFYSVGIGQISSEVPQNLSASRPQDRQFILSSKKLLLSDSGFYLCAWSGKMNTEAFFGQGTRLTVV.

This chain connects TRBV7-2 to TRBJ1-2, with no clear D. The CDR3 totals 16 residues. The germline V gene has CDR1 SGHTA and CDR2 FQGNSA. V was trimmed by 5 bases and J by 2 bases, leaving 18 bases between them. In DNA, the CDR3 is TGTGCCAGCAGCACGCCTGGCACATCAAGAAACTATGGCTACACCTTC. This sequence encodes CASSTPGTSRNYGYTF.

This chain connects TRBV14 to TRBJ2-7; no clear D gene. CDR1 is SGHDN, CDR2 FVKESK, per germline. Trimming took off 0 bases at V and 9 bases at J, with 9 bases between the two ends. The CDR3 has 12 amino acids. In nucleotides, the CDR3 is TGTGCCAGCAGCCAAGATGATGTGAGGCAGTACGTC. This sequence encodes CASSQDDVRQYV.

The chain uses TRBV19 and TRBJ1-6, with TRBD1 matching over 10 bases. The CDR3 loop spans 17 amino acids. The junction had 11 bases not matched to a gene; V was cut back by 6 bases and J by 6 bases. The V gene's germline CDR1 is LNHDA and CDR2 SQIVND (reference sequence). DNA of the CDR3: TGTGCCAGTAGCCCTGGGACAGGGGTTAGGGTTAATTCACCCCTCCACTTT. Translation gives CASSPGTGVRVNSPLHF.

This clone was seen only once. CDR3 sequence (DNA): TGCAGCGTTGAGAGGACAAGGCCTAACTATGGCTACACCTTC. This encodes CSVERTRPNYGYTF. V is TRBV29-1 and J is TRBJ1-2, with a possible D match to TRBD1 (5 bases). CDR1 and CDR2 (germline): SQVTM, ANQGSEA. This CDR3 is 14 amino acids long. V gave up 3 bases and J gave up 0 bases, with 11 bases separating them.